The clone carrying this T cell receptor (beta chain) was recorded a few times. Antigen specificity is unknown. Thyroid ultrasound, orbital computed tomography, clinical symptoms, and serum thyroxine and TRAb underpinned diagnoses. The authors took PBMCs from roughly 9.7 ml fresh peripheral blood. These data originate in a study of T cells in Graves' hyperthyroidism and ophthalmopathy. Whole-study results and caveats: Blood samples included most of the expanded thyroid clonotypes exceeding 0.001. Ophthalmopathy got predicted by the model a median roughly 6.4 months before its onset.

Amplification of TCR beta CDR3 regions was performed using RNA transcripts as template. A set of HTBI primers served as the primers for a first-round RT-PCR of the TCR CDR3. TCRdb ran MiXCR on the multiplex PCR reads and lists one entry per CDR3 protein. This sample yields around 700,000 distinct CDR3 sequences, of which about 19% are seen a single time; around 17% belongs to the top ten. Germline lookup yields CDR1 MNHEY and CDR2 SVGEGT. CDR3 size: 18 residues. Between the trimmed V and J ends, which lost 0 bases and 3 bases, there was a span of 21 bases. The chain links TRBV6-2 or TRBV6-3 to TRBJ2-7, with D perhaps matching TRBD2 (6 bases). Sequencing was performed on blood. This receptor was obtained from a woman in her fifties or sixties with Graves' hyperthyroidism that later progressed to Graves' ophthalmopathy. The CDR3 loop is CASSYSWTAGTLDYEQYF. The CDR3 region has the DNA TGTGCCAGCAGTTACTCGTGGACGGCCGGGACTCTAGACTACGAGCAGTACTTC.